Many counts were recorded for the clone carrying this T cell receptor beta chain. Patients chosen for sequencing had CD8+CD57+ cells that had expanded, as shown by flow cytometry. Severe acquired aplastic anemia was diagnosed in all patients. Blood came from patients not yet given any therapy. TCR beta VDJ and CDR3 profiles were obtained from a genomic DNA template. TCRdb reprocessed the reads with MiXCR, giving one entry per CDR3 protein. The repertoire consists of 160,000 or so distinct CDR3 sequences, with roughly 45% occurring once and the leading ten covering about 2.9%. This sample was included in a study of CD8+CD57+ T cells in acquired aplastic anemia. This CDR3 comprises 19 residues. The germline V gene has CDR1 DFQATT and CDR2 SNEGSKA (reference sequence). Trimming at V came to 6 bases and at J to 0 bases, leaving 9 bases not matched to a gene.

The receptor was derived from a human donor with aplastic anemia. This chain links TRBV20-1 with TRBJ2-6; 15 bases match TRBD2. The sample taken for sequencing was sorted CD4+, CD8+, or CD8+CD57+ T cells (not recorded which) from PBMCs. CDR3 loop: CSARRGLAGGPSGANVLTF. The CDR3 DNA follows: TGCAGTGCAAGACGGGGACTAGCGGGGGGCCCCTCTGGGGCCAACGTCCTGACTTTC.